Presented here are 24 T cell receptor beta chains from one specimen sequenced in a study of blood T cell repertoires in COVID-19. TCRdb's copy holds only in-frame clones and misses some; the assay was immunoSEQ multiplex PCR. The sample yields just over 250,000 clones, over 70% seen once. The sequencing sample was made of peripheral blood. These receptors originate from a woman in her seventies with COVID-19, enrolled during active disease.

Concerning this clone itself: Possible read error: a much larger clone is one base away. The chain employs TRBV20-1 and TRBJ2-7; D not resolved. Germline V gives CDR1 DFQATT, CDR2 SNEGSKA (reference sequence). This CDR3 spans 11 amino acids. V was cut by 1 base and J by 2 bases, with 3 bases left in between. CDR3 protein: CSARGTYEQYF. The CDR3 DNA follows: TGCAGTGCTAGAGGTACCTACGAGCAGTACTTC.

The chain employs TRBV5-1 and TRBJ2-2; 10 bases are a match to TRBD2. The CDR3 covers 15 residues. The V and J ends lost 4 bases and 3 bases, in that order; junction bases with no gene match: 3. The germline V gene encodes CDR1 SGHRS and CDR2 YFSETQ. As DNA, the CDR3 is TGCGCCAGCAGCCCTAGCGGGAGTTACACCGGGGAGCTGTTTTTT. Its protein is CASSPSGSYTGELFF.

CDR3 amino acids: CASSFGDRGNQPQHF. The CDR3 nucleotides are TGTGCCAGCAGTTTCGGGGACAGGGGAAATCAGCCCCAGCATTTT. This chain links TRBV28 with TRBJ1-5; TRBD1 agrees at 10 bases. This CDR3 is built from 15 residues. V lost 3 bases, J lost 4 bases, and 3 bases stayed unmatched. Germline CDR1 is MDHEN and CDR2 is SYDVKM.

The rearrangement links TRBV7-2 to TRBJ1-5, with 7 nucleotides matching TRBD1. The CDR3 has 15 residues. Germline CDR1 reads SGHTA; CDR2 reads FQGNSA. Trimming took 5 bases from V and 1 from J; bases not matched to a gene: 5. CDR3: CASSPTGYSNQPQHF. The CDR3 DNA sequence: TGTGCCAGCAGCCCGACAGGGTACAGCAATCAGCCCCAGCATTTT.

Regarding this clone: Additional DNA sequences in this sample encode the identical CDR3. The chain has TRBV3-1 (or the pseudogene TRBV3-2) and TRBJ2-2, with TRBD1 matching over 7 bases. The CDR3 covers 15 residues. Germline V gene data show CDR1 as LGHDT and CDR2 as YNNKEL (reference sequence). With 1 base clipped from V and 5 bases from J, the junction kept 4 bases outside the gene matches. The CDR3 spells CASSQGTGPTGELFF. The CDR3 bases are TGTGCCAGCAGCCAAGGGACAGGACCGACCGGGGAGCTGTTTTTT.

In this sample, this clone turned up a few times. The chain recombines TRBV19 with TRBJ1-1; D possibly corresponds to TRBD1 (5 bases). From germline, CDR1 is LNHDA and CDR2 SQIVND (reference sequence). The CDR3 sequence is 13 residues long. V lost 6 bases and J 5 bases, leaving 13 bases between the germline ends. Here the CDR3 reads CASSSNGGTEAFF. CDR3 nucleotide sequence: TGTGCCAGTAGCTCCAACGGGGGGACTGAAGCTTTCTTT.

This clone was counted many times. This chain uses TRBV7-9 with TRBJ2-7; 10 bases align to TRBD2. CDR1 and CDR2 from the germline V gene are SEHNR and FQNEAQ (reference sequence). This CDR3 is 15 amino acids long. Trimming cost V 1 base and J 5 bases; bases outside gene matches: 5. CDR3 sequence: CASSLGLAGVHEQYF. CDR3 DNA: TGTGCCAGCAGCTTAGGGCTAGCGGGAGTCCACGAGCAGTACTTC.

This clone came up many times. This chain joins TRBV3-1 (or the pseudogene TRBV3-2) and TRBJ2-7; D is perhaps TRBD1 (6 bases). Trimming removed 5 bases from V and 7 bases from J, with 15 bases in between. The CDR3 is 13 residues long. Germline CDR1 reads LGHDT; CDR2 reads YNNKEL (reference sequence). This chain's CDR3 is CASSTRPQGEQYF. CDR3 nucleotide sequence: TGTGCCAGCAGCACTAGACCCCAGGGGGAGCAGTACTTC.

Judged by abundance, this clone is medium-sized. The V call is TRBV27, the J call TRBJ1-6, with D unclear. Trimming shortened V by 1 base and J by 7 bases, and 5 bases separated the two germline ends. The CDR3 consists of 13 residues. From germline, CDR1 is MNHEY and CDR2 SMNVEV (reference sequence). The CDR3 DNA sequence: TGTGCCAGCAGTTTATGGCGGAATTCACCCCTCCACTTT. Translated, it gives CASSLWRNSPLHF.

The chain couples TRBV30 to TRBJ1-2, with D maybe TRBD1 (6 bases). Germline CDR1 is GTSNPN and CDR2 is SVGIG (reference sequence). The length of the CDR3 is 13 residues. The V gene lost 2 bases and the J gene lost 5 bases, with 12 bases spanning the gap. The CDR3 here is CAWSPTGRYGYTF. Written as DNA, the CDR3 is TGTGCCTGGAGTCCCACAGGGCGATATGGCTACACCTTC.

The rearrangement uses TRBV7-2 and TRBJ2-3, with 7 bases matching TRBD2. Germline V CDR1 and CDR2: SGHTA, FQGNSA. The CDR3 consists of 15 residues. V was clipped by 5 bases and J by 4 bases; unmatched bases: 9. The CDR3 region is CASSPQAGVSDTQYF. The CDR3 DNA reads TGTGCCAGCAGCCCTCAGGCGGGAGTGTCAGATACGCAGTATTTT.

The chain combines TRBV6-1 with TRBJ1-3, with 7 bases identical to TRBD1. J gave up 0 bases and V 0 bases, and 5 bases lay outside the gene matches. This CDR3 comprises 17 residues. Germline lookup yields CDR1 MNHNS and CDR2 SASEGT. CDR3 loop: CASSEAPGQSSGNTIYF. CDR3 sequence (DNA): TGTGCCAGCAGTGAAGCCCCGGGACAGAGCTCTGGAAACACCATATATTTT.

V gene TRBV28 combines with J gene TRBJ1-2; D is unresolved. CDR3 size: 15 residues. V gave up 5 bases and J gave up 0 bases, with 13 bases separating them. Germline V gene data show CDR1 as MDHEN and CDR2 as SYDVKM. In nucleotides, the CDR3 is TGTGCCAGCAGTAATCTCACAGTTTCTAACTATGGCTACACCTTC. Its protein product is CASSNLTVSNYGYTF.

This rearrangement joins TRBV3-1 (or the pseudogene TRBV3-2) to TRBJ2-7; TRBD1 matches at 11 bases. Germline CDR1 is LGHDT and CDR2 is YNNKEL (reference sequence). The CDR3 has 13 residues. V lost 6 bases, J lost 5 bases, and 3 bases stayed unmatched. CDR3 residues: CASRGQGAHEQYF. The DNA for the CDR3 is TGTGCCAGCAGAGGACAGGGGGCCCACGAGCAGTACTTC.

CDR3 nucleotide sequence: TGTGCCAGCAGCTTGGTAGCGCGGGATGGCTACACCTTC. Translating gives CASSLVARDGYTF. The rearrangement joins TRBV5-6 to TRBJ1-2; no firm D call. V shed 0 bases and J shed 6 bases, with 9 bases lying between them. Per the germline V gene, CDR1 is SGHDT and CDR2 is YYEEEE. The CDR3 loop spans 13 amino acids. Full variable domain (remainder filled in from reference TRBV5-6 and TRBJ1-2): DAGVTQSPTHLIKTRGQQVTLRCSPKSGHDTVSWYQQALGQGPQFIFQYYEEEERQRGNFPDRFSGHQFPNYSSELNVNALLLGDSALYLCASSLVARDGYTFGSGTRLTVV.

The CDR3 nucleotides read TGTGCCAGCAGCGATACAGGATTAGATACGCAGTATTTT. Encoded protein: CASSDTGLDTQYF. This chain joins TRBV7-3 and TRBJ2-3; a possible D gene is TRBD1 (5 bases). Germline CDR1 and CDR2: SGHTA and FQGTGA. V was cut by 5 bases and J by 5 bases, with 11 bases left in between. The CDR3 has 13 residues.

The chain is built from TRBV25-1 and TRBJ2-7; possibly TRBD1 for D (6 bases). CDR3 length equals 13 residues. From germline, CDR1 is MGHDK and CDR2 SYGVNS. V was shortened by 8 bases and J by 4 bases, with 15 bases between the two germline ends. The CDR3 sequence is CASSSGGGYEQYF. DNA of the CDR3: TGTGCCAGCTCCTCTGGGGGCGGGTACGAGCAGTACTTC.

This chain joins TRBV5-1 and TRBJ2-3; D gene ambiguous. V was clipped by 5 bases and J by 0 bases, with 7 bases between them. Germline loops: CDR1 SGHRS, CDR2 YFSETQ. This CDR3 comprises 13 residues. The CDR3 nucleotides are TGCGCCAGCAGGCAGGATAGCACAGATACGCAGTATTTT. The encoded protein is CASRQDSTDTQYF.

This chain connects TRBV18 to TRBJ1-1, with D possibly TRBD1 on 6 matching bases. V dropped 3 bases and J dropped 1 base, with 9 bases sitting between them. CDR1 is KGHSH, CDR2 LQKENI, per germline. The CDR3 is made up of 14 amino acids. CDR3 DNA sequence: TGTGCCAGCTCACCTGGACAGAGGAACACTGAAGCTTTCTTT. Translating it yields CASSPGQRNTEAFF.

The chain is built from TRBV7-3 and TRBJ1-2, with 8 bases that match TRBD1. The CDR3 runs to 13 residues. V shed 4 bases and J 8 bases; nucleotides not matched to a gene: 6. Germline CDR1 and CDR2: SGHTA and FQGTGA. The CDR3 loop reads CASSSPTGEGYTF. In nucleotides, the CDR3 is TGTGCCAGCAGCTCCCCGACAGGGGAGGGCTACACCTTC.

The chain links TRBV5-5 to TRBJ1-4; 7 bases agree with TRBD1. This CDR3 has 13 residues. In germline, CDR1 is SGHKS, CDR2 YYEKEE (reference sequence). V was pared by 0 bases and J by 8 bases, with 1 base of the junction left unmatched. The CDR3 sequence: CASSLVTGEKLFF. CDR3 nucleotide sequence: TGTGCCAGCAGCTTGGTGACAGGGGAAAAACTGTTTTTT. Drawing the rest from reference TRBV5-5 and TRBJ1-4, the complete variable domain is DAGVTQSPTHLIKTRGQQVTLRCSPISGHKSVSWYQQVLGQGPQFIFQYYEKEERGRGNFPDRFSARQFPNYSSELNVNALLLGDSALYLCASSLVTGEKLFFGSGTQLSVL.

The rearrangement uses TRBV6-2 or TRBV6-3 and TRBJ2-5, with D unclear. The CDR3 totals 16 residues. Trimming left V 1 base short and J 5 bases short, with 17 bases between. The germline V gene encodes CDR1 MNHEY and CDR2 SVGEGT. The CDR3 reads CASSYYAESISETQYF. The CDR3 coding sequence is TGTGCCAGCAGTTACTACGCTGAATCTATTTCTGAGACCCAGTACTTC.

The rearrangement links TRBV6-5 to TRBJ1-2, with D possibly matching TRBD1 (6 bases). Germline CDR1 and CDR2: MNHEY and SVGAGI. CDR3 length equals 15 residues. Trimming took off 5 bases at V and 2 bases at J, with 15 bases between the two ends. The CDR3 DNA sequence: TGTGCCAGCAGTCCCGGGGGGCCCCTCAACTATGGCTACACCTTC. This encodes CASSPGGPLNYGYTF.

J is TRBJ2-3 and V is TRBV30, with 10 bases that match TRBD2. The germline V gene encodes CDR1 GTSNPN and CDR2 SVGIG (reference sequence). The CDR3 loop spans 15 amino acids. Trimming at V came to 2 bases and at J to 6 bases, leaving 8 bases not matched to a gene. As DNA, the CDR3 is TGTGCCTGGAGTTTTGGAGCGGGAGGGCCGGATACGCAGTATTTT. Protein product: CAWSFGAGGPDTQYF.